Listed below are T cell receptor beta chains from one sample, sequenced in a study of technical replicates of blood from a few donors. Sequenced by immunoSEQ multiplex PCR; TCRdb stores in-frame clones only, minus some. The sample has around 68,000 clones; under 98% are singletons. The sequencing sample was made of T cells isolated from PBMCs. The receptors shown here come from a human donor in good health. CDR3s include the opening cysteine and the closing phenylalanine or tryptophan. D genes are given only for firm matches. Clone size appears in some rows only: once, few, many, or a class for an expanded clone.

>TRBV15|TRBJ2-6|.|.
TGTGCCACCAGCAGAGGTTTCATCTCTGGGGCCAACGTCCTGACTTTC
CATSRGFISGANVLTF
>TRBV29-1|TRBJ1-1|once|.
TGCAGCGTAGGGAAAGGGGACACTGAAGCTTTCTTT
CSVGKGDTEAFF
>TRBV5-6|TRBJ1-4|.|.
TGTGCCAGCAGCTTGAGAAGGGGGGGTGAAAAACTGTTTTTT
CASSLRRGGEKLFF
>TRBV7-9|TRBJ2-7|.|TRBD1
TGTGCCAGCAGCCGACAGGGCCAACCCTCCTACGAGCAGTACTTC
CASSRQGQPSYEQYF
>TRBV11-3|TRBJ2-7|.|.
TGTGCCAGCAGCATGACTGCGAGCTACGAGCAGTACTTC
CASSMTASYEQYF
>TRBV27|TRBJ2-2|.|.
TGTGCCATAGCCGGGACAAAGCGCGGGGAGCTGTTTTTT
CAIAGTKRGELFF
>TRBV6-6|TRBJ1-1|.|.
TGTGCCAGCAGTTTCAGGGAGAACACTGAAGCTTTCTTT
CASSFRENTEAFF
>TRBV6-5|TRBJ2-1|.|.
TGTGCCAGCAGTCCGGGAGTTCCCCCAAATGAGCAGTTCTTC
CASSPGVPPNEQFF
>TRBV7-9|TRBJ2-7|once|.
TGTGCCAGCAGCTCACAGTCCTCCTACGAGCAGTACTTC
CASSSQSSYEQYF
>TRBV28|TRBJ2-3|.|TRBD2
TGTGCCAGCAGACCCAGGACTAGCGGGATCACAGATACGCAGTATTTT
CASRPRTSGITDTQYF
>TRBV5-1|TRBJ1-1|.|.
TGCGCCAGCAGCAAACATGCGGGACGGACGGTGAACACTGAAGCTTTCTTT
CASSKHAGRTVNTEAFF
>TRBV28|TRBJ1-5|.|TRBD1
TGTGCCAGCAGTCCTTCCGGGACAGTGCCTAGTGAGCCCCAGCATTTT
CASSPSGTVPSEPQHF
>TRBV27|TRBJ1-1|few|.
TGTGCCAGCAGTTTGACAGACAGGAACACTGAAGCTTTCTTT
CASSLTDRNTEAFF
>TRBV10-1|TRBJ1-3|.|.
TGCGCCAGCAGCGCTGCGGGACTAGGAAACACCATATATTTT
CASSAAGLGNTIYF
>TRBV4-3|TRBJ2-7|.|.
TGCGCCAGCAGCCAGGGGACACCCTACGAGCAGTACTTC
CASSQGTPYEQYF
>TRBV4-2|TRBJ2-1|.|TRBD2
TGTGCCAGCAGCCTACTAGCGAAGACCTACAATGAGCAGTTCTTC
CASSLLAKTYNEQFF